The 8 T cell receptor beta chains listed next were all sequenced from one sample in a study of cytomegalovirus exposure and HLA in healthy donors (dated by TCRdb to the late 2010s). The method was the immunoSEQ multiplex PCR assay. For the multiplex PCR, a mixture combining 60 forward primers for TCR Vbeta segments and 13 reverse primers for TCR Jbeta segments was used. Imported from immuneACCESS, the table was reduced by TCRdb to in-frame sequences with V and J called. These copies leave out some clones; in studies compared against another copy, an unresolved V gene accounts for under half, and the cause of the remainder is not known. For this sample the table gives over 110,000 clones, of which around 72% were detected only once. Over 1% of the sample rests with the top ten. Input material: PBMCs. These receptors were collected from a woman in her thirties or forties in good health and CMV-seronegative.

This rearrangement joins TRBV7-8 to TRBJ2-2, with D perhaps matching TRBD2 (7 bases). The CDR3 loop spans 15 amino acids. Trimming stripped 10 bases from V and 2 bases from J, with 17 bases between. CDR1 and CDR2 from the germline V gene are SGHVS and FQNEAQ. In nucleotides, the CDR3 is TGTGCCACTAGAGGGGGGGCCCTAAACACCGGGGAGCTGTTTTTT. Residues: CATRGGALNTGELFF.

The chain combines TRBV5-1 with TRBJ2-2; D may be TRBD2 (7 bases). The germline gives CDR1 SGHRS, CDR2 YFSETQ. The V end lost 0 bases, the J end lost 6 bases, and 15 bases lay between the germline ends. This CDR3 has 16 residues. CDR3 residues: CASSLAGGRLPGELFF. The CDR3 nucleotides read TGCGCCAGCAGCTTGGCCGGGGGGCGCTTACCCGGGGAGCTGTTTTTT.

The chain recombines TRBV10-3 with TRBJ1-6, with TRBD1 matching over 9 bases. The CDR3 sequence is 15 residues long. V dropped 6 bases and J dropped 9; count of bases not matched to a gene: 9. Germline V gene lookup returns CDR1 ENHRY and CDR2 SYGVKD. As DNA, the CDR3 is TGTGCCATCAGAGGAGGACAGGGGAGTGTTTCACCCCTCCACTTT. Translated, it gives CAIRGGQGSVSPLHF.

The sample holds one count of this clone. The chain links TRBV19 to TRBJ2-6; D is perhaps TRBD2 (5 bases). This CDR3 has 15 residues. Germline-derived CDR1 and CDR2 are LNHDA and SQIVND (reference sequence). V was trimmed by 6 bases and J by 0 bases, leaving 9 bases between them. The CDR3 loop reads CASRVRDSGANVLTF. DNA for the CDR3: TGTGCCAGTAGGGTGAGGGACTCTGGGGCCAACGTCCTGACTTTC.

V and J are TRBV2 and TRBJ2-5; tentatively, D is TRBD1 (5 bases). The CDR3 is made up of 14 amino acids. V lost 3 bases and J lost 2, with 10 bases in between. Germline V gene sequence: CDR1 SNHLY, CDR2 FYNNEI. CDR3 bases: TGTGCCAGCAGTGACGGCAGGGCTCAAGAGACCCAGTACTTC. It specifies CASSDGRAQETQYF.

The V and J genes are TRBV6-6 and TRBJ2-5; D is perhaps TRBD2 (6 bases). This CDR3 has 15 residues. Germline V lookup: CDR1 MNHNY, CDR2 SVGAGI (reference sequence). Trimming pared 6 bases from V and 2 bases from J, leaving 16 bases between. The CDR3 DNA is TGTGCCAGCAGAGTAACAACGGGGGATCAAGAGACCCAGTACTTC. The encoded protein is CASRVTTGDQETQYF.

This clone was seen a handful of times. CDR3 sequence (DNA): TGTGCCAGCAGCTTAGGACACTTAGAGACCCAGTACTTC. Its protein is CASSLGHLETQYF. This sequence joins TRBV5-6 and TRBJ2-5, with D tentatively TRBD1 (5 bases). Germline loops: CDR1 SGHDT, CDR2 YYEEEE. CDR3 size: 13 residues. V lost 2 bases and J 4 bases, leaving 9 bases between the germline ends.

V is TRBV25-1 and J is TRBJ1-1; a possible D gene is TRBD1 (6 bases). Germline CDR1 and CDR2: MGHDK and SYGVNS. With 3 bases removed from V and 10 bases from J, the gap between germline ends came to 9 bases. The CDR3 is 11 residues long. The CDR3 DNA is TGTGCCAGCAGTGAGAAGGGGGTAGCTTTCTTT. It yields the protein CASSEKGVAFF.